This TCR beta chain was captured by sequencing in a study of cytomegalovirus exposure and HLA in healthy donors. Study-level points and caveats: Earlier findings revealed that most TCR beta V segments proved productive either about 87% or about 30% of the time. Most TCR sequences were rare, but some public TCRs occurred in many donors.

13 Jbeta primers and 60 Vbeta primers were used for the PCR. Per the original data handling: In a later analysis, 80 million to 100 million unique TCR beta chains included roughly 11 million shared by two or more donors. Profiled with immunoSEQ multiplex PCR; TCRdb holds only in-frame clones, not every one. V and J calls and clone size are given by that table; D and trimming were obtained from the DNA. The sample has tens of thousands of clones; more than 70% are singletons. This clone has a handful of counts. Antigen unknown. Germline-derived CDR1 and CDR2 are PRHDT and FYEKMQ (reference sequence). The germline V and J ends were trimmed by 4 bases and 4 bases, with 5 bases remaining between them. The CDR3 totals 12 residues.

This TCR derives from a man in his thirties or forties in good health and CMV-seropositive. The chain employs TRBV13 and TRBJ1-3; D gene uncertain. The sample was PBMCs. The CDR3 sequence: CASSSTGNTIYF. Written as DNA, the CDR3 is TGTGCCAGCAGCTCGACAGGAAACACCATATATTTT.